This entry lists 4 T cell receptor beta chains sequenced from one sample in a study of identical twins. TCRdb reanalysed the 5' RACE reads using MiXCR and keeps one entry per CDR3 protein. This sample carries about 340,000 distinct CDR3 sequences, 7% to 9.5% of them seen once, and the ten largest clones take around 8.6%. Material: naive T cells sorted from blood. The receptor set was obtained from a woman aged 45-65 years in good health.

The rearrangement uses TRBV5-6 and TRBJ2-1; D is perhaps TRBD2 (5 bases). V was shortened by 4 bases and J by 6 bases, with 17 bases between the two germline ends. Germline V gene data show CDR1 as SGHDT and CDR2 as YYEEEE. The CDR3 totals 15 residues. The CDR3 spells CASSLLAVTINEQFF. CDR3 in DNA: TGTGCCAGCAGCCTTCTAGCCGTCACAATCAATGAGCAGTTCTTC.

This chain uses TRBV20-1 with TRBJ1-5; weak D call: TRBD1 (5 bases). V gave up 3 bases and J gave up 1 base, with 16 bases separating them. CDR1 and CDR2 (germline): DFQATT, SNEGSKA (reference sequence). The CDR3 contains 16 residues. CDR3 protein: CSASSPPGISNQPQHF. In DNA, the CDR3 is TGCAGTGCTAGCAGCCCCCCAGGGATAAGCAATCAGCCCCAGCATTTT.

This clonotype was detected ten times or more. The chain is built from TRBV7-3 and TRBJ2-1; D perhaps matches TRBD1 (5 bases). The germline V gene has CDR1 SGHTA and CDR2 FQGTGA. V dropped 5 bases and J dropped 2 bases, with 10 bases sitting between them. This CDR3 region has 14 residues. CDR3 sequence (DNA): TGTGCCAGCAGCCCACAAGGGGCCTACAATGAGCAGTTCTTC. Its protein product is CASSPQGAYNEQFF.

This clonotype was counted many times. The chain is built from TRBV7-9 and TRBJ1-1; tentatively, D is TRBD1 (5 bases). Germline lookup yields CDR1 SEHNR and CDR2 FQNEAQ (reference sequence). Trimming removed 8 bases at V and 6 bases at J, with 13 bases between. The CDR3 covers 12 residues. The CDR3 DNA reads TGTGCCAGCTGGGGGGGGGTGTCTGAAGCTTTCTTT. Encoded protein: CASWGGVSEAFF.